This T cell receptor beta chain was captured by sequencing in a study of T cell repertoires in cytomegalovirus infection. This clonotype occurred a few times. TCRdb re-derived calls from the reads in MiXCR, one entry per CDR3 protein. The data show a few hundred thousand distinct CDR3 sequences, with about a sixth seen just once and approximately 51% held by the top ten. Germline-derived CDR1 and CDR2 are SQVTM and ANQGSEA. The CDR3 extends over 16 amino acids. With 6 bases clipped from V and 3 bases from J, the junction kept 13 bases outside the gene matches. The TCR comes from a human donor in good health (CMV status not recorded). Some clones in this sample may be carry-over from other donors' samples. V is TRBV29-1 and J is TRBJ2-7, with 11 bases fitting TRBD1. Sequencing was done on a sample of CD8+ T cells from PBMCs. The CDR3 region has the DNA TGCAGCGTCGCGGGCGGGACAGGGGGACCAGGCTACGAGCAGTACTTC. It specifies CSVAGGTGGPGYEQYF.